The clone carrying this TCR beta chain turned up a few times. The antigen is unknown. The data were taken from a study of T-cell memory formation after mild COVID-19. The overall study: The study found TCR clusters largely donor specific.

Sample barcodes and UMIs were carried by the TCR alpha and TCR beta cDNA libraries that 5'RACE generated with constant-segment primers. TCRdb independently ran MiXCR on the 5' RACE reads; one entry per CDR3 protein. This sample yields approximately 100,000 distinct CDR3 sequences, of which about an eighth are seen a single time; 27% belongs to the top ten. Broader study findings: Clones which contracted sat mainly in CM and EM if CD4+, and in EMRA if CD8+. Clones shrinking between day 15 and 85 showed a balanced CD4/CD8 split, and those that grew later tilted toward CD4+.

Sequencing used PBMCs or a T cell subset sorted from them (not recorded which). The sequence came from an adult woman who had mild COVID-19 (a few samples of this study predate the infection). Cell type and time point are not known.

For the CDR3, the DNA is TGTGCCAGCAGTCGACCGGGACAGGGACCCGCTAACTATGGCTACACCTTC. Translating it yields CASSRPGQGPANYGYTF. The chain is built from TRBV12-3 or TRBV12-4 and TRBJ1-2; 9 nucleotides agree with TRBD1. V was pared by 5 bases and J by 0 bases, with 10 bases of the junction left unmatched. The CDR3 is made up of 17 amino acids.